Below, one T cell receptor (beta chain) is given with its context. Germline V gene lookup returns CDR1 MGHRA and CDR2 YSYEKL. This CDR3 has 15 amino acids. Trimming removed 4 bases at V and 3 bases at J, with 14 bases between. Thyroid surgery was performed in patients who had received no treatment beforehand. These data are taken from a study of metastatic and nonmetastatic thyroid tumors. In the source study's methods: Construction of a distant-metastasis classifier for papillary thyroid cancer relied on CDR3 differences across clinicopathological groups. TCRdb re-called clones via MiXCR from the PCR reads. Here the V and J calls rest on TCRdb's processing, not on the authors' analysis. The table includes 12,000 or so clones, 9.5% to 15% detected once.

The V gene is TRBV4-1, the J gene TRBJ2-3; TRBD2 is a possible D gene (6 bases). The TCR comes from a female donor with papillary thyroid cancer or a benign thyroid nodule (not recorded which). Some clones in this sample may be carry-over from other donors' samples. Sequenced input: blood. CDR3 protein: CASSPMIGGTDTQYF. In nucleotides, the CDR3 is TGCGCCAGCAGCCCTATGATCGGGGGTACAGATACGCAGTATTTT.